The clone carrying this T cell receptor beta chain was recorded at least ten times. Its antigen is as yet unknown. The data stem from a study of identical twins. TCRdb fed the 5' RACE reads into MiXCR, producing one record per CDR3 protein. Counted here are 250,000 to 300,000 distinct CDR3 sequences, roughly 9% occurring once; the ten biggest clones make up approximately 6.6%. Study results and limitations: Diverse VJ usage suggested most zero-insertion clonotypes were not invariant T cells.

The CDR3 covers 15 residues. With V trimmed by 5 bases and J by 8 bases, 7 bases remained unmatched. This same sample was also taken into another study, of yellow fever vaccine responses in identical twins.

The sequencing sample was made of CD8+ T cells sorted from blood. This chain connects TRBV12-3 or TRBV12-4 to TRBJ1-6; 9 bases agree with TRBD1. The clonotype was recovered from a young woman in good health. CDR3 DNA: TGTGCCAGCAGTACAGACAGGGGGTTGGATTCACCCCTCCACTTT. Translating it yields CASSTDRGLDSPLHF.